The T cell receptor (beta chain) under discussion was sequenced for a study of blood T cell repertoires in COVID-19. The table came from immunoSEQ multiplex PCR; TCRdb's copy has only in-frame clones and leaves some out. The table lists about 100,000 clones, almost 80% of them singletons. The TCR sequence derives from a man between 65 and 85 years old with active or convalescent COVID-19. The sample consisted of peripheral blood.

The CDR3 here is CASSQGTGSYEQYF. The CDR3 region has the DNA TGTGCCAGCAGCCAAGGGACAGGGAGTTACGAGCAGTACTTC. The V call is TRBV7-2, the J call TRBJ2-7; 9 nucleotides line up with TRBD1. With 5 bases clipped from V and 4 bases from J, the junction kept 6 bases outside the gene matches. CDR3 length equals 14 residues. Germline V gives CDR1 SGHTA, CDR2 FQGNSA.